The TCR beta chain described here comes from a study of T cells after yellow fever vaccination (dated by TCRdb to the late 2010s). With respect to the entire study: Libraries from fractions with low cell numbers were prepared with the SMART-Seq v4 Ultra Low Input RNA kit. To follow T-cell clones before and after both primary and booster YFV17D yellow fever vaccination, bulk TCR alpha and beta repertoires underwent longitudinal sequencing. Two healthy male donors, one aged 18 to 30 and one aged 30 to 40 years, made up the cohort. Bulk PBMC replicates and cell subsets were isolated from blood drawn at multiple timepoints before and after both primary and secondary immunization.

The instrument was an Illumina NovaSeq 6000. TCR cDNA was made using 5'RACE template switching, a step that added a universal primer site and unique molecular identifiers. cDNA synthesis was primed from both the TCR alpha and TCR beta constant segments. Two PCR steps were used to amplify libraries, with sample barcodes and sequencing adapters being added in the second step. Sequencing of the libraries was done on either Illumina HiSeq 2500 (2x100 bp) or NovaSeq (2x150 bp). The paper's processing steps were these. MIGEC was used to demultiplex reads and collapse the reads into UMI consensus sequences, and MiXCR was used for V(D)J alignment. Clonotypes responding to the vaccine were identified with edgeR on replicate PBMC samples, with the criteria of FDR below 0.01 and a log2 fold change above 5 up to day 15. Each bulk clonotype received a CD4 or CD8 identity based on whether the sequenced CD4 or CD8 repertoire contained that clonotype at higher abundance. TCRdb cleaned the public reads at Q25 with fastp, built clones with MiXCR and kept in-frame beta chains. Entries are consolidated by CDR3 protein sequence, retaining the most common genes and DNA. The V and J calls follow TCRdb's processing rather than the paper's. This sample is represented by around 320,000 distinct CDR3 sequences; approximately 4.3% of them were singletons. The biggest ten clones account for approximately 20% of the sample.

CDR1 MNHNY and CDR2 SVGAGI were looked up in the germline V gene (reference sequence). From the cysteine through the phenylalanine, the CDR3 covers 12 amino acids. CDR3 DNA only is kept here, 36 bases in frame from base 1. Trimming takes 5 bases from V and 5 bases from J, and the germline ends sit 9 bases apart. What the treatment or condition label conveys for this sample: live attenuated yellow fever vaccine strain. At each blood-draw timepoint, two biological replicates of bulk PBMCs were obtained. PBMCs were isolated from peripheral blood using a standard Ficoll-Paque protocol. TriZol was used to extract RNA from bulk PBMCs, CD4 and CD8 fractions, and dextramer-positive and dextramer-negative fractions. This clonotype was seen ten or more times. Its recognized antigen is unknown. No quality values exist for individual bases; no much larger clone is one base distant. Here is what the overall study found, with its caveats: A small share of clonotypes was detected in both CD4 and CD8 compartments, with the overlap likely arising from convergent recombination. Because the study included only two donors, the extent to which the findings can be generalized is limited. Computational filtering was needed because FACS-sorted repertoires could contain abundant contaminating clonotypes from the bulk population. Most clones expanded after primary vaccination (around 96% of CD4 and approximately 86% of CD8) were re-detected after the booster, suggesting that broad memory maintenance occurred. Compared with the primary T-cell response, the secondary T-cell response was faster but weaker, reaching its peak on day 5 rather than on day 15.

Sequenced material: PBMCs, taken 15 days after the yellow fever booster vaccination. This receptor was identified in a man younger than 35 who received the YFV17D yellow fever vaccine. The receptor chain draws on TRBV6-6 and TRBJ1-2, with no confidently assigned D gene. The nucleotides read TGTGCCAGCAGTCAAGATATGTATGGCTACACCTTC. It is translated as CASSQDMYGYTF.